The entry below gives a single TCR beta chain sequence along with its context. Profiled with immunoSEQ multiplex PCR; TCRdb holds only in-frame clones, not every one. The sample shows tens of thousands of clones, approximately 86% of them seen only once. These data originate in a study of blood T cell repertoires in COVID-19. The germline V gene has CDR1 SGHNT and CDR2 YYREEE (reference sequence). The CDR3 runs to 13 residues. Losses at the gene ends were 5 bases for V and 3 bases for J; bases not matched to a gene: 2. This sequence originates from a man between 60 and 75 years old with acute or convalescent COVID-19. The chain is built from TRBV5-4 and TRBJ2-4, with 7 nucleotides matching TRBD1. The sequenced sample consisted of peripheral blood. CDR3 DNA: TGTGCCAGCAGTTGGGACAGCAAAAACATTCAGTACTTC. This translates into CASSWDSKNIQYF.